These 30 T cell receptor beta chains share one sample of origin, sequenced in a study of breast tumors, draining lymph nodes, adjacent tissues. Breast cancer patients provided tissue from their axillary draining lymph nodes. One entry per CDR3 protein results from TCRdb running MiXCR on the multiplex PCR reads. The repertoire holds around 130,000 distinct CDR3 sequences, 30% to 35% seen once, with 2.3% in the top ten. Input material: axillary lymph node tissue. These receptors all come from a female donor with breast cancer. Some clones in this sample may be carry-over from other donors' samples.

This clonotype was counted at least ten times. This chain uses TRBV13 with TRBJ2-1; 8 bases line up with TRBD2. The length of the CDR3 is 15 residues. Germline values: CDR1 PRHDT, CDR2 FYEKMQ (reference sequence). With V trimmed by 3 bases and J by 6 bases, 7 bases remained unmatched. Here the CDR3 DNA reads TGTGCCAGCAGCTTGCGCGGGGGGCCGGGCAATGAGCAGTTCTTC. This gives the protein CASSLRGGPGNEQFF.

This clonotype was observed a few times. This clone may be a read error of a much larger clone one base away. This sequence joins TRBV7-3 and TRBJ2-5; 9 positions match TRBD2. This CDR3 is 15 amino acids long. Germline CDR1 SGHTA, CDR2 FQGTGA. The CDR3 here is CASSLIAGGRETQHF. The CDR3 DNA is TGTGCCAGCAGCTTAATTGCGGGGGGGCGGGAGACCCAGCACTTC.

V usage is TRBV2 and J usage is TRBJ1-5, with 7 bases matching TRBD1. CDR1 and CDR2 from the germline V gene are SNHLY and FYNNEI. V lost 4 bases and J lost 4; bases outside the gene matches: 7. This CDR3 region has 15 residues. CDR3: CASSVRQGGNQPQHF. The CDR3 nucleotides read TGTGCCAGCAGTGTCCGACAGGGAGGAAATCAGCCCCAGCATTTT.

Many counts were recorded for this clonotype. The rearrangement links TRBV12-3 or TRBV12-4 to TRBJ2-1; 16 bases are shared with TRBD2. CDR3 size: 18 residues. The V and J ends lost 5 bases and 7 bases, in that order; junction bases with no gene match: 11. The CDR3 DNA reads as TGTGCCAGCAGTGGGACTAGCGGGGGGGCCGGTTCTTGGAATGAGCAGTTCTTC. Encoded protein: CASSGTSGGAGSWNEQFF.

This chain links TRBV5-1 with TRBJ1-2, with 7 bases matching TRBD1. V dropped 2 bases and J dropped 7; count of bases not matched to a gene: 8. The CDR3 has 14 amino acids. Germline V gene lookup returns CDR1 SGHRS and CDR2 YFSETQ. Here the CDR3 DNA reads TGCGCCAGCAGCTTTGAGACAGGGAGAGGTGGCTACACCTTC. Its protein product is CASSFETGRGGYTF.

At least ten counts were recorded for this clonotype. The rearrangement joins TRBV5-1 to TRBJ1-4; D not resolved. V was clipped by 4 bases and J by 0 bases, with 7 bases between them. The CDR3 is 14 residues long. From germline, CDR1 is SGHRS and CDR2 YFSETQ. The CDR3 DNA is TGCGCCAGCAGCCCACTTGCAACTAATGAAAAACTGTTTTTT. It codes for CASSPLATNEKLFF.

The genes are TRBV6-5 and TRBJ1-1, with D perhaps matching TRBD1 (6 bases). Germline CDR1 MNHEY, CDR2 SVGAGI. The CDR3 loop spans 14 amino acids. V lost 7 bases and J lost 2, with 14 bases in between. This chain's CDR3 is CASKTRQENTEAFF. The CDR3 nucleotides are TGTGCCAGCAAAACGCGACAGGAAAACACTGAAGCTTTCTTT.

About this clonotype itself: A much more abundant neighbour one base away suggests this may be a read error. The chain uses TRBV6-1 and TRBJ1-4, with D unresolved. With 5 bases removed from V and 8 bases from J, the gap between germline ends came to 15 bases. CDR3 length: 14 amino acids. Per germline, CDR1 MNHNS and CDR2 SASEGT. CDR3 coding DNA: TGTGCCAGCAGTCTGCCGGAGAGGATAGAAAAACTGTTTTTT. Amino acids: CASSLPERIEKLFF.

CDR3 sequence reads: CASSPRQGTRGYTF. The DNA for the CDR3 is TGTGCCAGCAGTCCGCGACAGGGGACGAGGGGCTACACCTTC. V usage is TRBV27 and J usage is TRBJ1-2; TRBD1 matches 8 bases. The J segment lost 8 bases and the V segment lost 5 bases, leaving 10 bases of the junction unmatched. Germline V CDR1 and CDR2: MNHEY, SMNVEV (reference sequence). The CDR3 spans 14 residues.

Points on this clonotype: A much larger clonotype is one base distant, so this may be a read error. This chain joins TRBV12-5 and TRBJ1-1; 11 bases fit TRBD1. Germline values: CDR1 LGHNT, CDR2 FRNRAP. The length of the CDR3 is 13 residues. The CDR3 protein is CASTTGQGVKAFF. DNA of the CDR3: TGTGCCAGCACCACGGGACAGGGGGTGAAAGCTTTCTTT.

This clonotype was recorded many times. V gene TRBV2 combines with J gene TRBJ1-5; unclear D gene. The germline V gene has CDR1 SNHLY and CDR2 FYNNEI. The CDR3 has 15 residues. Trimming removed 2 bases at V and 1 base at J, with 9 bases between. CDR3 sequence reads: CASSESGSSNQPQHF. The DNA for the CDR3 is TGTGCCAGCAGTGAATCTGGGTCAAGCAATCAGCCCCAGCATTTT.

This clonotype has at least ten counts. V usage is TRBV9 and J usage is TRBJ2-3, with 11 bases aligning to TRBD2. J lost 2 bases, V lost 4 bases, and 12 bases had no gene match. The CDR3 contains 18 residues. Germline assignment: CDR1 SGDLS and CDR2 YYNGEE. CDR3 nucleotide sequence: TGTGCCAGCAGCCGCCTAGCGGGGGGCCTTCAATTCACAGATACGCAGTATTTT. It yields the protein CASSRLAGGLQFTDTQYF. Variable domain in full (rest from reference TRBV9 and TRBJ2-3): DSGVTQTPKHLITATGQRVTLRCSPRSGDLSVYWYQQSLDQGLQFLIQYYNGEERAKGNILERFSAQQFPDLHSELNLSSLELGDSALYFCASSRLAGGLQFTDTQYFGPGTRLTVL.

This clonotype was picked up many times. The chain has TRBV18 and TRBJ1-2; D is uncertain. Germline loops: CDR1 KGHSH, CDR2 LQKENI. CDR3 length: 12 residues. Between the trimmed V and J ends, which lost 4 bases and 2 bases, there was a span of 5 bases. The CDR3 is CASSQTNYGYTF. CDR3 coding DNA: TGTGCCAGCTCACAAACCAACTATGGCTACACCTTC. The full variable domain, with the rest looked up from reference TRBV18 and TRBJ1-2, is NAGVMQNPRHLVRRRGQEARLRCSPMKGHSHVYWYRQLPEEGLKFMVYLQKENIIDESGMPKERFSAEFPKEGPSILRIQQVVRGDSAAYFCASSQTNYGYTFGSGTRLTVV.

This clonotype was found many times. The chain couples TRBV15 to TRBJ1-1; unclear D gene. The CDR3 runs 14 residues. Looked up from germline, CDR1 is LNHNV and CDR2 is YYDKDF (reference sequence). V was shortened by 6 bases and J by 3 bases, with 14 bases between the two germline ends. The chain's CDR3 is CATSWSRTDTEAFF. The CDR3 nucleotides are TGTGCCACCAGTTGGAGCCGGACGGACACTGAAGCTTTCTTT.

This clonotype was picked up a small number of times. Possible read error: a much larger clone is one base away. This is likely a read error, given that the CDR3 carries no conserved phenylalanine or tryptophan at its end. The chain is built from TRBV7-2 and TRBJ2-1; 12 bases are a match to TRBD2. Germline values: CDR1 SGHTA, CDR2 FQGNSA. The J segment lost 9 bases and the V segment lost 4 bases, leaving 4 bases of the junction unmatched. There are 14 residues in the CDR3. CDR3 nucleotide sequence: TGTGCCAGCAGCTCTAGCGGGGGGGCTGTTGAGCAGTTCCTC. Its translation: CASSSSGGAVEQFL.

This clonotype was counted ten times or more. A read error is possible here, since a much larger clone lies one base away. This chain connects TRBV20-1 to TRBJ2-1, with D possibly being TRBD2 (5 bases). This CDR3 has 14 amino acids. Germline loops: CDR1 DFQATT, CDR2 SNEGSKA (reference sequence). CDR3 protein: CSARGGSSYTEQFF. The CDR3 DNA is TGCAGTGCTAGGGGTGGGAGCTCCTACACTGAGCAGTTCTTC.

In its sample, this clonotype was seen many times. The chain carries TRBV20-1 and TRBJ2-2; maybe TRBD1 (6 bases). Trimming removed 0 bases from V and 4 bases from J, with 9 bases in between. Germline loops: CDR1 DFQATT, CDR2 SNEGSKA (reference sequence). The CDR3 is made up of 14 amino acids. The CDR3 DNA is TGCAGTGCTAGAGACCCACAGGGCACCGGGGAGCTGTTTTTT. Protein product: CSARDPQGTGELFF.

There are a few counts of this clonotype. The V and J genes are TRBV18 and TRBJ1-1; tentatively, D is TRBD1 (6 bases). This CDR3 is 13 amino acids long. CDR1 is KGHSH, CDR2 LQKENI, per germline. The V and J ends lost 0 bases and 7 bases respectively, with 9 bases between them. The CDR3 sequence is CASSPPGGNEAFF. The CDR3 DNA sequence: TGTGCCAGCTCACCACCAGGGGGGAATGAAGCTTTCTTT.

This clonotype has ten or more counts. J is TRBJ1-6 and V is TRBV9, with D tentatively TRBD1 (5 bases). The ends were cut back, 3 bases at V and 7 bases at J, with 11 bases in the middle. CDR3 length equals 14 residues. Germline assignment: CDR1 SGDLS and CDR2 YYNGEE. This CDR3 is CASSGSWGNSPLHF. The CDR3 DNA follows: TGTGCCAGCAGCGGCAGTTGGGGGAATTCACCCCTCCACTTT.

This clonotype appeared many times. J is TRBJ1-6 and V is TRBV6-6; 7 nucleotides match TRBD1. CDR3 length: 13 residues. Looked up from germline, CDR1 is MNHNY and CDR2 is SVGAGI (reference sequence). Unmatched junction bases numbered 5, after V lost 5 bases and J lost 10 bases. DNA of the CDR3: TGTGCCAGCAGTCAGGGGGAAGGGTCACCCCTCCACTTT. Protein sequence: CASSQGEGSPLHF.

Concerning this clonotype: A read error may explain this, as a much larger clone is one base away. The J gene is TRBJ1-3, the V gene TRBV6-2 or TRBV6-3; tentative D call: TRBD1 (5 bases). CDR1 is MNHEY, CDR2 SVGEGT, per germline. This CDR3 spans 14 amino acids. The CDR3 loop is CASRKTVSGNTMYF. CDR3 DNA sequence: TGTGCCAGCAGAAAGACAGTCTCTGGAAACACCATGTATTTT.

This clonotype was detected many times. The V call is TRBV30, the J call TRBJ1-5; D is possibly TRBD1 (6 bases). V was shortened by 1 base and J by 6 bases, with 13 bases between the two germline ends. Germline CDR1 and CDR2: GTSNPN and SVGIG (reference sequence). There are 14 residues in the CDR3. CDR3 amino acids: CAWSGVGGGQPQHF. The CDR3 nucleotides read TGTGCCTGGAGTGGGGTGGGGGGCGGTCAGCCCCAGCATTTT.

This clonotype was detected once. This likely comes from a read error, as the CDR3 has no conserved phenylalanine or tryptophan at its end. The CDR3 bases are TGTGCCAGCAGCTTAGGACAGGAGTACACTGAAGCTTTCGTT. Its translation: CASSLGQEYTEAFV. The rearrangement links TRBV7-2 to TRBJ1-1; D may be TRBD1 (6 bases). Germline CDR1 reads SGHTA; CDR2 reads FQGNSA. V lost 1 base and J 3 bases, leaving 9 bases between the germline ends. The CDR3 has 14 residues.

This clonotype was observed many times. The chain recombines TRBV2 with TRBJ1-5; TRBD1 matches at 7 bases. The CDR3 has 15 amino acids. V lost 5 bases and J lost 1; bases outside the gene matches: 5. Per germline, CDR1 SNHLY and CDR2 FYNNEI. This CDR3 reads CASSPQGFSNQPQHF. The DNA for the CDR3 is TGTGCCAGCAGTCCACAGGGGTTCAGCAATCAGCCCCAGCATTTT.

This sequence joins TRBV2 and TRBJ2-1, with D possibly being TRBD2 (6 bases). The CDR3 consists of 16 residues. Looked up from germline, CDR1 is SNHLY and CDR2 is FYNNEI. The ends were cut back, 3 bases at V and 8 bases at J, with 20 bases in the middle. The CDR3 DNA follows: TGTGCCAGCAGTGATGTAGCGGCGGGCTTGAGGTATGAGCAGTTCTTC. Translating it yields CASSDVAAGLRYEQFF.

This clonotype was counted at least ten times. The chain is built from TRBV5-6 and TRBJ1-5; no firm D call. The V gene's germline CDR1 is SGHDT and CDR2 YYEEEE. The CDR3 runs 14 residues. The V and J ends lost 4 bases and 1 base respectively, with 9 bases between them. The CDR3 DNA reads TGTGCCAGCAGCCTGACATTGAGCAATCAGCCCCAGCATTTT. It codes for CASSLTLSNQPQHF. Full variable domain (outside the CDR3, taken from reference TRBV5-6 and TRBJ1-5): DAGVTQSPTHLIKTRGQQVTLRCSPKSGHDTVSWYQQALGQGPQFIFQYYEEEERQRGNFPDRFSGHQFPNYSSELNVNALLLGDSALYLCASSLTLSNQPQHFGDGTRLSIL.

This clonotype appeared many times. The rearrangement uses TRBV7-8 and TRBJ1-6; D gene uncertain. CDR1 is SGHVS and CDR2 is FQNEAQ in the germline V gene. This CDR3 spans 13 amino acids. Trimming removed 2 bases from V and 7 bases from J, with 6 bases in between. The CDR3 sequence is CASSLQVNSPLHF. The CDR3 region has the DNA TGTGCCAGCAGCTTACAGGTCAATTCACCCCTCCACTTT.

The count of this clonotype is one. The genes are TRBV20-1 and TRBJ2-3, with 7 positions matching TRBD2. This CDR3 spans 18 amino acids. Germline-derived CDR1 and CDR2 are DFQATT and SNEGSKA (reference sequence). Trimming cost V 1 base and J 1 base; bases outside gene matches: 14. CDR3 DNA sequence: TGCAGTGCTAGAGTTCTATGGGGTGGGGGGGACCGCACAGATACGCAGTATTTT. Protein product: CSARVLWGGGDRTDTQYF.

For this clonotype: Mismatch with germline at one junction end may stem from a read error. The chain combines TRBV2 with TRBJ2-7; D may be TRBD2 (6 bases). The CDR3 extends over 12 amino acids. The germline V gene encodes CDR1 SNHLY and CDR2 FYNNEI. CDR3 in amino acids: CASTGETYEQCF. CDR3 DNA: TGTGCCAGCACGGGGGAGACCTACGAGCAGTGCTTC.

In the case of this clonotype: Being one base from a much bigger clone, this may be a read error. The V and J genes are TRBV12-3 or TRBV12-4 and TRBJ1-2; maybe TRBD1 (6 bases). The CDR3 consists of 14 residues. The V end lost 3 bases, the J end lost 7 bases, and 15 bases lay between the germline ends. CDR3 nucleotides: TGTGCCAGCAGTTTCTTTAAGGGGGAGGGTGGCTACACCTTC. Protein: CASSFFKGEGGYTF.